These 20 T cell receptor beta chains were all obtained from the same sample, sequenced in a study of CD8 T cells in Susac syndrome. It was with random hexamers that 0.5 to 1 ug RNA was reverse transcribed. A single record per CDR3 protein comes from TCRdb applying MiXCR to the immunoSEQ multiplex PCR reads. In the table there are about 250,000 distinct CDR3 sequences, about 94% of which are singletons. The source material was CD4+ T cells from PBMCs. The receptors originated from a human donor with multiple sclerosis.

V is TRBV19 and J is TRBJ2-2, with D maybe TRBD2 (5 bases). Germline V gene lookup returns CDR1 LNHDA and CDR2 SQIVND (reference sequence). This CDR3 has 14 amino acids. V was shortened by 2 bases and J by 8 bases, with 12 bases between the two germline ends. This CDR3 is CASSISGIPGELFF. The CDR3 nucleotides read TGTGCCAGTAGTATATCCGGGATCCCGGGGGAGCTGTTTTTT.

In this sample, this clonotype turned up a few times. The chain joins TRBV12-3 or TRBV12-4 to TRBJ1-6; perhaps TRBD1 as D (5 bases). The CDR3 sequence is 16 residues long. V was pared by 1 base and J by 6 bases, with 13 bases between. The CDR3 reads CASSLDRRGLNSPLHF. The DNA for the CDR3 is TGTGCCAGCAGTTTAGATCGCCGGGGCCTTAATTCACCCCTCCACTTT.

This rearrangement joins TRBV28 to TRBJ1-6, with D hard to call. CDR1 is MDHEN and CDR2 is SYDVKM in the germline V gene. V dropped 7 bases and J dropped 9 bases, with 16 bases sitting between them. The CDR3 runs to 14 residues. The CDR3 DNA sequence: TGTGCCAGCATCCAGACCTCGTCCGGTTCACCCCTCCACTTT. Translated, it gives CASIQTSSGSPLHF.

The V gene is TRBV13, the J gene TRBJ1-1; the match to TRBD1 covers 8 bases. The CDR3 consists of 16 residues. Germline V gives CDR1 PRHDT, CDR2 FYEKMQ (reference sequence). V dropped 5 bases and J dropped 3; count of bases not matched to a gene: 11. CDR3 sequence (DNA): TGTGCCAGCAGCCCCGGACAGGGAACGGCCCACACTGAAGCTTTCTTT. Its protein is CASSPGQGTAHTEAFF.

This clonotype was seen once. This chain links TRBV11-3 with TRBJ2-1, with TRBD1 identical over 7 bases. V was clipped by 5 bases and J by 10 bases; unmatched bases: 5. Germline V gene data show CDR1 as SGHNT and CDR2 as YENEEA. The CDR3 consists of 12 residues. CDR3 protein: CASSQRGREQFF. CDR3 bases: TGTGCCAGCAGCCAGAGGGGGCGGGAGCAGTTCTTC.

The V and J genes are TRBV2 and TRBJ2-7, with 8 bases identical to TRBD1. J was trimmed by 6 bases and V by 1 base; bases with no gene match: 8. Germline assignment: CDR1 SNHLY and CDR2 FYNNEI. The CDR3 runs to 15 residues. The CDR3 protein is CASSEVGGQVIEQYF. The CDR3 nucleotides read TGTGCCAGCAGTGAAGTTGGGGGACAGGTGATCGAGCAGTACTTC.

This clonotype was seen just once. The chain joins TRBV23-1 to TRBJ1-2; TRBD1 aligns across 9 bases. TRBV23-1 is filed as an ORF, its function uncertain. V lost 4 bases to trimming and J lost 3 bases; unmatched junction nucleotides: 12. This CDR3 region has 17 residues. The CDR3 protein is CASSPLGDRDPYYGYTF. Written as DNA, the CDR3 is TGCGCCAGCAGTCCCCTTGGGGACAGGGACCCCTACTATGGCTACACCTTC.

This clonotype was observed a single time. The V gene is TRBV7-9, the J gene TRBJ2-5, with D perhaps given as TRBD1 or TRBD2 (5 bases each). Deletions cut 5 bases from V and 5 bases from J, with 15 bases between. CDR1 SEHNR and CDR2 FQNEAQ come from the germline V gene (reference sequence). The CDR3 spans 14 residues. DNA of the CDR3: TGTGCCAGCAGCCCGGGCCGGGACGCCGAGACCCAGTACTTC. This translates into CASSPGRDAETQYF.

The chain is built from TRBV29-1 and TRBJ2-5; TRBD1 agrees at 11 bases. CDR1 and CDR2 from the germline V gene are SQVTM and ANQGSEA. With 7 bases clipped from V and 5 bases from J, the junction kept 9 bases outside the gene matches. This CDR3 region has 14 residues. The CDR3 DNA sequence: TGCAGCGAATACGGACAGGGGGCAAAGGAGACCCAGTACTTC. This codes for CSEYGQGAKETQYF. The variable domain in full, with the rest retrieved from reference TRBV29-1 and TRBJ2-5, is SAVISQKPSRDICQRGTSLTIQCQVDSQVTMMFWYRQQPGQSLTLIATANQGSEATYESGFVIDKFPISRPNLTFSTLTVSNMSPEDSSIYLCSEYGQGAKETQYFGPGTRLLVL.

The chain links TRBV6-1 to TRBJ2-5; D unclear. Germline loops: CDR1 MNHNS, CDR2 SASEGT. This CDR3 is 13 amino acids long. V was trimmed by 7 bases and J by 2 bases, leaving 11 bases between them. CDR3 in DNA: TGTGCCAGCACGGTAACAGTTCAAGAGACCCAGTACTTC. This translates into CASTVTVQETQYF.

The table lists this clonotype with a count of one. V and J are TRBV7-2 and TRBJ2-1, with 7 nucleotides matching TRBD1. V was clipped by 6 bases and J by 5 bases; unmatched bases: 7. CDR3 length equals 14 residues. Germline V gene lookup returns CDR1 SGHTA and CDR2 FQGNSA. The CDR3, as DNA: TGTGCCAGCAGTTCCCGGACAGGCGACAATGAGCAGTTCTTC. Translating it yields CASSSRTGDNEQFF.

The chain recombines TRBV5-1 with TRBJ1-2; tentatively, D is TRBD1 (5 bases). From germline, CDR1 is SGHRS and CDR2 YFSETQ. The CDR3 loop spans 13 amino acids. The V gene lost 0 bases and the J gene lost 8 bases, with 11 bases spanning the gap. In DNA, the CDR3 is TGCGCCAGCAGCTTGGAAGGGGAAGGAGGCTACACCTTC. It is translated as CASSLEGEGGYTF.

The J gene is TRBJ2-5, the V gene TRBV7-3, with D maybe TRBD2 (5 bases). Germline CDR1 reads SGHTA; CDR2 reads FQGTGA. V was clipped by 0 bases and J by 1 base, with 9 bases between them. This CDR3 comprises 15 residues. The CDR3 DNA sequence: TGTGCCAGCAGCTTAACGGGCGGGTCCCAAGAGACCCAGTACTTC. This sequence encodes CASSLTGGSQETQYF.

The chain uses TRBV12-3 or TRBV12-4 and TRBJ2-6, with D unclear. Trimming pared 3 bases from V and 3 bases from J, leaving 3 bases between. This CDR3 is built from 13 residues. The chain's CDR3 is CASSFLGANVLTF. The CDR3 bases are TGTGCCAGCAGTTTCCTTGGGGCCAACGTCCTGACTTTC.

The chain couples TRBV7-2 to TRBJ1-2; D possibly corresponds to TRBD1 (5 bases). CDR1 SGHTA and CDR2 FQGNSA come from the germline V gene. V dropped 4 bases and J dropped 4 bases, with 10 bases sitting between them. The CDR3 loop spans 13 amino acids. In nucleotides, the CDR3 is TGTGCCAGCAGCTCGGACATGAGCTATGGCTACACCTTC. Translating gives CASSSDMSYGYTF.

J is TRBJ1-2 and V is TRBV6-1, with 10 bases identical to TRBD1. This CDR3 has 16 residues. V gave up 7 bases and J gave up 0 bases; unmatched junction bases: 8. Germline CDR1 is MNHNS and CDR2 is SASEGT. CDR3 in DNA: TGTGCCAGCAAAGACCGGGACAGGGGTTCTAACTATGGCTACACCTTC. Amino acid sequence: CASKDRDRGSNYGYTF.

The rearrangement uses TRBV6-2 or TRBV6-3 and TRBJ2-5, with 12 bases identical to TRBD2. Losses at the gene ends were 5 bases for V and 5 bases for J; bases not matched to a gene: 15. CDR3 length equals 18 residues. CDR1 is MNHEY and CDR2 is SVGEGT in the germline V gene. Here the CDR3 DNA reads TGTGCCAGCAGTAGCCGGAAGGCTAGCGGGAGGGCTAACGAGACCCAGTACTTC. It encodes CASSSRKASGRANETQYF.

This clonotype was seen just once. The V gene is TRBV29-1, the J gene TRBJ1-4; D not certain. The V gene lost 5 bases and the J gene lost 8 bases, with 18 bases spanning the gap. CDR1 and CDR2 from the germline V gene are SQVTM and ANQGSEA. The CDR3 totals 14 residues. Here the CDR3 DNA reads TGCAGCGTTTTGACGTCAAGAGGAAAGGAAAAACTGTTTTTT. Its protein product is CSVLTSRGKEKLFF. Full variable domain (missing parts from reference TRBV29-1 and TRBJ1-4): SAVISQKPSRDICQRGTSLTIQCQVDSQVTMMFWYRQQPGQSLTLIATANQGSEATYESGFVIDKFPISRPNLTFSTLTVSNMSPEDSSIYLCSVLTSRGKEKLFFGSGTQLSVL.

The chain combines TRBV18 with TRBJ2-7; tentative D call: TRBD2 (5 bases). Germline CDR1 reads KGHSH; CDR2 reads LQKENI. The CDR3 consists of 14 residues. V was shortened by 2 bases and J by 4 bases, with 12 bases between the two germline ends. The DNA of the CDR3 is TGTGCCAGCTCACCAGCGGGCCGTGGTTACGAGCAGTACGTC. This encodes CASSPAGRGYEQYV.

The chain recombines TRBV7-3 with TRBJ2-3, with 9 bases lining up with TRBD2. Germline lookup yields CDR1 SGHTA and CDR2 FQGTGA. This CDR3 comprises 14 residues. V lost 5 bases and J lost 4; bases outside the gene matches: 4. The CDR3 sequence: CASSGGRAPDTQYF. The CDR3 DNA reads as TGTGCCAGCAGCGGCGGGAGGGCCCCAGATACGCAGTATTTT.